This entry is about one TCR beta chain. This CDR3 region has 15 residues. Germline V lookup: CDR1 SGDLS, CDR2 YYNGEE. Trimming stripped 1 base from V and 0 bases from J, with 5 bases between. These data are taken from a study of blood T cell repertoires in COVID-19. Study background: PBMCs, B-cell-depleted T cells, or T cells were the source of the cDNA or gDNA that made up the material.

Repertoires were generated with immunoSEQ multiplex PCR, while TCRdb's copy carries only in-frame clones and drops some. This table has hundreds of thousands of clones, around 90% appearing once. Sequencing used peripheral blood. This TCR came from a woman aged 18-29 years who had recovered from COVID-19. The chain has TRBV9 and TRBJ2-6; D uncertain. The DNA for the CDR3 is TGTGCCAGCAGCGTAACAAGCTCTGGGGCCAACGTCCTGACTTTC. It specifies CASSVTSSGANVLTF.